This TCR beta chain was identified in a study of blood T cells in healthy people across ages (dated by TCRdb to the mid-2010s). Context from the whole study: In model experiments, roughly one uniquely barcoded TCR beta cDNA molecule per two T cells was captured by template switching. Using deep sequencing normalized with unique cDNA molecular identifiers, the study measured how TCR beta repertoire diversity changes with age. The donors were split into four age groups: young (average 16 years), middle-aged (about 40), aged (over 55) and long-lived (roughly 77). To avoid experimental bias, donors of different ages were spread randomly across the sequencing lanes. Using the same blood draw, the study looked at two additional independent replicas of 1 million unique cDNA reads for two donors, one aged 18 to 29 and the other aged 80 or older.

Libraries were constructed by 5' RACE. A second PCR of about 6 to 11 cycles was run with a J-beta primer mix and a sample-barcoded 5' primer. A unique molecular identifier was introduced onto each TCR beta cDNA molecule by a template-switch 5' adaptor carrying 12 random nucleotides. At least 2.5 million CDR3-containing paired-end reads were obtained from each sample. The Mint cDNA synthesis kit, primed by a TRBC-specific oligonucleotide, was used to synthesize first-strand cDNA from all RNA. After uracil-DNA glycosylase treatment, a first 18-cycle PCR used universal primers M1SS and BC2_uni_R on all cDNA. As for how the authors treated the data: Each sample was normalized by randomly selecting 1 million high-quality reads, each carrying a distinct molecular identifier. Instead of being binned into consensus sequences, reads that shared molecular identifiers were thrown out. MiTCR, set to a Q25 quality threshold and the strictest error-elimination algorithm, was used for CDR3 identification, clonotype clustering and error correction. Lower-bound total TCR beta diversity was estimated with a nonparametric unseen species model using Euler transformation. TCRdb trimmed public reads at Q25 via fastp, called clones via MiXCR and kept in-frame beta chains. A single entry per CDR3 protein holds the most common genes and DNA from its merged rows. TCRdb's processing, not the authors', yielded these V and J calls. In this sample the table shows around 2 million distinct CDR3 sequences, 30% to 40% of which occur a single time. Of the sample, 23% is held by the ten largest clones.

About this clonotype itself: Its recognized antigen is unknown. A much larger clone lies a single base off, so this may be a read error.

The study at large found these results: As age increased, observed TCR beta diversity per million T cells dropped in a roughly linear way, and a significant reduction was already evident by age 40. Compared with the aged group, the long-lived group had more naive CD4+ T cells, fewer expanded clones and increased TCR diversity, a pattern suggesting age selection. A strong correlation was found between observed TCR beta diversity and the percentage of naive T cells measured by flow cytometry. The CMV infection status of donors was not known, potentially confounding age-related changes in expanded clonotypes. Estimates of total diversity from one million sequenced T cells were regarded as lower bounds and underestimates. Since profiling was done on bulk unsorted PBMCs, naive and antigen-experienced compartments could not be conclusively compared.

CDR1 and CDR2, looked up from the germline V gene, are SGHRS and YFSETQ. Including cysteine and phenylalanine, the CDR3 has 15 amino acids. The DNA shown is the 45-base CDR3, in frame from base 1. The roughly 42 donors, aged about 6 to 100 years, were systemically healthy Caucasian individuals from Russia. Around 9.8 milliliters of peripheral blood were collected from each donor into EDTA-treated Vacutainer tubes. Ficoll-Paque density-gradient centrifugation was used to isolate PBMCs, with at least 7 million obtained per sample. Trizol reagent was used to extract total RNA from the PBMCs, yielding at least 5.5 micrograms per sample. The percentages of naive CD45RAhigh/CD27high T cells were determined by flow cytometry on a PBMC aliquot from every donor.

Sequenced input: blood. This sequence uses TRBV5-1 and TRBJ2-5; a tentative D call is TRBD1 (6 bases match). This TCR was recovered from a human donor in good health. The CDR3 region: CACSTLQGVQETQYF. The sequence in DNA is TGCGCCTGCAGCACGTTACAGGGAGTCCAAGAGACCCAGTACTTC.